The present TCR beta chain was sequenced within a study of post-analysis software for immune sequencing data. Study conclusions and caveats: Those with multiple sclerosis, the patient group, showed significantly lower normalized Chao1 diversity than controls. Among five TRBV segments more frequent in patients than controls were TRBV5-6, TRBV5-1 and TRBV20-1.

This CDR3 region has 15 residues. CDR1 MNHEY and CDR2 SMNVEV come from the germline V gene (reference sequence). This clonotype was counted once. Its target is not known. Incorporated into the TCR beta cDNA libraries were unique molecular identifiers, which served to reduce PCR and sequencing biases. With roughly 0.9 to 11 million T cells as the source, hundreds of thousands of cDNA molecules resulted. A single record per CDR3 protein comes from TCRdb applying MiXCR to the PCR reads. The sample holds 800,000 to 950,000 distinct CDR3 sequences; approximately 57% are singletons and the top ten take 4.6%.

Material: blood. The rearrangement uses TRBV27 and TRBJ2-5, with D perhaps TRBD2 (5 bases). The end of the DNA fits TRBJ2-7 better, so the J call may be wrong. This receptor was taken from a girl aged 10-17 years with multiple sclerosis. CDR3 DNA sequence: TGTGCCAGCAGTCGTATGGCAGGAGGTATCCACGAGCAGTACTTC. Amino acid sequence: CASSRMAGGIHEQYF.